Detailed here is one TCR beta chain. Its antigen is still unknown. The data originate from a study of CD8 T cells in Susac syndrome. Notes on the study in general: TCR sequencing and HLA analysis covered a relatively small number of individuals.

Reverse transcription of about 0.5 to 1 ug RNA used random hexamers. An immunoSEQ multiplex PCR amplified TCR beta CDR3 over 54 Vbeta and 13 Jbeta. TCRdb independently ran MiXCR on the immunoSEQ multiplex PCR reads; one entry per CDR3 protein. The table includes roughly 120,000 distinct CDR3 sequences, around 92% detected once. Relapsing-remitting disease, either stable or active, was present in the treatment-naive patients who were the multiple sclerosis controls. Negative magnetic isolation gave CD8+ and CD4+ cells; FACS enriched CD8+ TEMRA. The sequenced material came from CD4+ T cells from PBMCs. The sequence was obtained from a human donor with multiple sclerosis.

CDR3 DNA: TGTGCCAGCAGACAACTAGTAATCCAAGAGACCCAGTACTTC. It encodes CASRQLVIQETQYF. V usage is TRBV6-5 and J usage is TRBJ2-5; possible D gene TRBD2, 5 bases. The V end was cut by 6 bases, the J end by 1 base, with 12 bases between. This CDR3 is 14 amino acids long. Germline V gene lookup returns CDR1 MNHEY and CDR2 SVGAGI.